A selection of T cell receptor beta chains follows, all from one sample in a study of shared clonotypes between healthy human individuals. Only in-frame clones appear in the TCRdb table, and some are missing; sequencing was by immunoSEQ multiplex PCR. The sample has some 2.1 million clones; about 95% are singletons. The sequencing sample was made of naive CD8+ T cells sorted from blood. These receptors were taken from a man aged 18 to 30 in good health. Both conserved end residues are part of each CDR3. The D gene is left open where the match is weak. Clone sizes are given selectively: once, few, many, or a class where the clone is expanded.

j_call clone_size d_call v_call cdr3_aa cdr3_nt
TRBJ1-4 . . TRBV28 CASSLGWQGLGEKLFF TGTGCCAGCAGTTTAGGGTGGCAGGGGCTCGGTGAAAAACTGTTTTTT
TRBJ2-1 . TRBD1 TRBV15 CATSREGQAYNEQFF TGTGCCACCAGCAGGGAGGGACAGGCCTACAATGAGCAGTTCTTC
TRBJ2-1 . TRBD2 TRBV7-9 CASSPGTNEQFF TGTGCCAGCAGCCCAGGGACTAACGAGCAGTTCTTC
TRBJ1-1 . TRBD1 TRBV7-8 CASSPGQGGPEAFF TGTGCCAGCAGCCCCGGACAGGGGGGTCCTGAAGCTTTCTTT
TRBJ2-1 . TRBD1 TRBV27 CASSVTGVSYNEQFF TGTGCCAGCAGTGTGACAGGGGTCTCCTACAATGAGCAGTTCTTC
TRBJ1-1 . . TRBV6-1 CASSEVDGQGAEAFF TGTGCCAGCAGTGAAGTGGACGGGCAGGGTGCTGAAGCTTTCTTT
TRBJ2-1 once . TRBV13 CASSPGMGSEQFF TGTGCCAGCAGCCCTGGGATGGGCAGTGAGCAGTTCTTC
TRBJ2-5 . . TRBV21-1 CASSPVWEGQMRQETQYF TGTGCCAGCAGCCCGGTGTGGGAGGGCCAAATGAGACAAGAGACCCAGTACTTC
TRBJ1-1 . TRBD1 TRBV2 CARQGLQDTEAFF TGTGCCAGACAGGGGCTACAGGACACTGAAGCTTTCTTT
TRBJ2-7 . . TRBV27 CASSYRVSYEQYF TGTGCCAGCAGTTACAGGGTAAGCTACGAGCAGTACTTC
TRBJ2-7 . . TRBV7-6 CASSLAAHSYEQYF TGTGCCAGCAGCTTAGCCGCGCACTCCTACGAGCAGTACTTC
TRBJ1-1 . . TRBV11-2 CASSLVVTAIEAFF TGTGCCAGCAGCTTAGTGGTCACGGCCATTGAAGCTTTCTTT
TRBJ2-7 . . TRBV27 CASSLGTFYEQYF TGTGCCAGCAGTTTAGGGACCTTCTACGAGCAGTACTTC
TRBJ2-7 . TRBD2 TRBV5-6 CASSSASSGVIYEQYF TGTGCCAGCAGCTCGGCCTCTAGCGGAGTGATCTACGAGCAGTACTTC
TRBJ1-1 . TRBD1 TRBV29-1 CSVEDRDRGQTEAFF TGCAGCGTTGAAGATCGGGACAGGGGGCAGACTGAAGCTTTCTTT
TRBJ2-2 . . TRBV15 CATSSQGSWDTYPGELFF TGTGCCACCAGCAGCCAGGGGTCTTGGGACACCTACCCCGGGGAGCTGTTTTTT
TRBJ2-1 . . TRBV27 CASSLTENEQFF TGTGCCAGCAGCCTGACAGAGAATGAGCAGTTCTTC
TRBJ2-7 . TRBD2 TRBV27 CASSPSSGTITYEQYF TGTGCCAGCAGTCCCTCCTCCGGGACTATCACCTACGAGCAGTACTTC
TRBJ2-1 once . TRBV5-6 CASTSNRVTYNEQFF TGTGCCAGCACTTCGAACAGGGTAACCTACAATGAGCAGTTCTTC
TRBJ2-7 . TRBD1 TRBV6-6 CASSYSRQGSFYEQYF TGTGCCAGCAGTTACTCTAGACAGGGGAGTTTCTACGAGCAGTACTTC
TRBJ1-1 . . TRBV6-5 CASSHGTGAEAFF TGTGCCAGCAGCCACGGGACCGGGGCTGAAGCTTTCTTT
TRBJ1-5 . . TRBV7-2 CASSPQGTRGFWSQHF TGTGCCAGCAGCCCGCAGGGGACGCGGGGATTTTGGTCCCAGCATTTT
TRBJ2-7 . TRBD1 TRBV27 CASGTGITYEQYF TGTGCCAGCGGGACAGGTATTACCTACGAGCAGTACTTC
TRBJ1-6 few TRBD1 TRBV19 CASSMWTGANSPLHF TGTGCCAGTAGTATGTGGACAGGGGCTAATTCACCCCTCCACTTT
TRBJ2-1 once TRBD2 TRBV6-4 CASTPRLAGYNEQFF TGTGCCAGCACCCCCCGACTAGCGGGGTACAATGAGCAGTTCTTC
TRBJ2-7 . . TRBV11-2 CASSSRRGAYEQYF TGTGCCAGCAGCTCGAGGCGGGGAGCCTACGAGCAGTACTTC
TRBJ2-7 . . TRBV7-8 CASSLLALQSPYEQYF TGTGCCAGCAGCTTACTCGCTCTTCAGTCACCCTACGAGCAGTACTTC
TRBJ1-1 . . TRBV6-1 CASSEKRTAVNTEAFF TGTGCCAGCAGTGAAAAAAGGACAGCAGTGAACACTGAAGCTTTCTTT
TRBJ2-7 . . TRBV27 CASSLGSIPYEQYF TGTGCCAGCAGTTTAGGGTCTATCCCCTACGAGCAGTACTTC
TRBJ1-5 . TRBD1 TRBV7-7 CASSIGTVTNQPQHF TGTGCTAGCAGCATCGGGACAGTAACCAATCAGCCCCAGCATTTT
TRBJ2-7 . . TRBV27 CASSLDLLSSYEQYF TGTGCCAGCAGTTTAGACCTTTTAAGCTCCTACGAGCAGTACTTC
TRBJ2-2 . . TRBV13 CASSLGSTGLGTGELFF TGTGCCAGCAGCTTAGGCTCTACAGGGCTGGGCACCGGGGAGCTGTTTTTT
TRBJ2-7 . . TRBV7-9 CASSLGGYYEQYF TGTGCCAGCAGCTTAGGAGGCTACTACGAGCAGTACTTC
TRBJ1-1 . . TRBV5-1 CASSLWLDSDTEAFF TGCGCCAGCAGCTTGTGGCTGGACTCTGACACTGAAGCTTTCTTT
TRBJ1-1 once . TRBV7-9 CASSFEYRASLVNTEAFF TGTGCCAGCAGCTTCGAATACAGGGCCTCCTTGGTGAACACTGAAGCTTTCTTT
TRBJ2-5 . . TRBV11-2 CASSLTTETQYF TGTGCCAGCAGCTTAACAACAGAGACCCAGTACTTC
TRBJ1-2 . . TRBV5-8 CASSPLKGRANYGYTF TGTGCCAGCAGCCCATTAAAGGGACGGGCTAACTATGGCTACACCTTC
TRBJ2-1 . . TRBV11-2 CASSRGETWGNEQFF TGTGCCAGCAGTCGAGGAGAAACATGGGGCAATGAGCAGTTCTTC
TRBJ1-1 . TRBD1 TRBV18 CASSPGQGSTEAFF TGTGCCAGCTCACCTGGACAGGGCTCCACTGAAGCTTTCTTT
TRBJ2-3 . TRBD2 TRBV13 CASSSLAGPSTDTQYF TGTGCCAGCAGCTCCCTAGCGGGCCCCAGCACAGATACGCAGTATTTT
TRBJ2-5 . . TRBV11-2 CASSLGWGARETQYF TGTGCCAGCAGCTTAGGTTGGGGGGCCAGAGAGACCCAGTACTTC
TRBJ2-1 . TRBD1 TRBV4-2 CASSQTRGQYNEQFF TGTGCCAGCAGCCAAACCCGGGGACAGTACAATGAGCAGTTCTTC
TRBJ2-3 . TRBD2 TRBV9 CASSVPLGGGSTDTQYF TGTGCCAGCAGCGTTCCCCTGGGCGGGGGAAGCACAGATACGCAGTATTTT
TRBJ2-7 . TRBD1 TRBV28 CASSSTILGTGSPIEQYF TGTGCCAGCAGTTCAACTATCCTCGGGACAGGGAGCCCTATCGAGCAGTACTTC
TRBJ1-3 . . TRBV6-1 CASRPQGAGNTIYF TGTGCCAGCAGGCCCCAGGGAGCTGGAAACACCATATATTTT
TRBJ2-2 . . TRBV13 CASSLTGTLTGELFF TGTGCCAGCAGCCTGACCGGGACCCTAACCGGGGAGCTGTTTTTT
TRBJ1-4 . . TRBV5-4 CASTLRGANEKLFF TGTGCCAGCACCCTTCGGGGGGCCAATGAAAAACTGTTTTTT
TRBJ1-6 . . TRBV27 CASSPPRRVSSYNSPLHF TGTGCCAGCAGTCCCCCCCGACGGGTGAGCTCCTATAATTCACCCCTCCACTTT
TRBJ2-1 . . TRBV10-3 CAISESDSRLYNEQFF TGTGCCATCAGTGAGTCGGACAGTCGACTCTACAATGAGCAGTTCTTC